This T cell receptor (beta chain) was obtained from a study of CD8 T cells in Susac syndrome. Study findings and constraints: It was acknowledged by the study that relatively few individuals were included in its TCR sequencing and HLA analysis.

When the RNA was reverse transcribed, random hexamers were used with an input of about 0.5 to 1 ug. It was immunoSEQ multiplex PCR that amplified TCR beta CDR3 across 54 Vbeta and 13 Jbeta. TCRdb ran MiXCR on the immunoSEQ multiplex PCR reads and lists one entry per CDR3 protein. This sample has some 300,000 distinct CDR3 sequences, with around 91% found just once. This clonotype was counted a few times. No antigen is known for it. CD8+ and CD4+ T cells from blood underwent TCR beta sequencing. It was treatment-naive patients with stable or active relapsing-remitting disease who made up the multiple sclerosis controls. The CDR3 contains 15 residues. Germline values: CDR1 MDHEN, CDR2 SYDVKM. V lost 5 bases and J lost 0, with 13 bases in between.

This receptor was obtained from a human donor with multiple sclerosis. The chain couples TRBV28 to TRBJ2-5; unclear D gene. Sequencing was carried out using CD8+ T cells from PBMCs. The CDR3 spells CASSPRTVYQETQYF. In nucleotides, the CDR3 is TGTGCCAGCAGTCCACGGACGGTGTACCAAGAGACCCAGTACTTC.